This entry lists 6 T cell receptor beta chains sequenced from one sample in a study of response to subunit inactivated influenza vaccine. MiXCR, applied by TCRdb to the RT-PCR reads, yields one record per CDR3 protein. The profile shows 600,000 to 850,000 distinct CDR3 sequences, 14% of them singletons. Sequencing used PBMCs from blood, obtained about 14 days before vaccination. The origin of the receptors is a man aged 50-59 years who received an inactivated influenza vaccine.

This clonotype was detected ten times or more. V gene TRBV12-3 or TRBV12-4 combines with J gene TRBJ1-5; unclear D gene. V gave up 10 bases and J gave up 2 bases, with 12 bases separating them. The CDR3 length is 13 residues. This chain's CDR3 is CATGRGGNQPQHF. The CDR3 region has the DNA TGTGCCACCGGGCGCGGCGGCAATCAGCCCCAGCATTTT.

The chain recombines TRBV3-1 with TRBJ1-1; D ambiguous. Germline lookup yields CDR1 LGHDT and CDR2 YNNKEL (reference sequence). The CDR3 loop spans 11 amino acids. The ends were cut back, 1 base at V and 9 bases at J, with 6 bases in the middle. CDR3 region: CASSQVDKAFF. In DNA form, the CDR3 reads TGTGCCAGCAGCCAAGTCGACAAAGCTTTCTTT.

In this sample, this clonotype turned up a few times. The chain links TRBV6-2 or TRBV6-3 to TRBJ2-1, with TRBD2 identical over 11 bases. Trimming removed 7 bases from V and 10 bases from J; junction bases left unmatched: 0. CDR3 size: 11 residues. Germline CDR1 MNHEY, CDR2 SVGEGT. The CDR3 region has the DNA TGTGCCAGCACTAGCGGGGGGGAGCAGTTCTTC. Amino acids: CASTSGGEQFF.

This chain connects TRBV5-1 to TRBJ2-2; D may be TRBD1 (6 bases). Germline loops: CDR1 SGHRS, CDR2 YFSETQ. This CDR3 has 15 residues. V was trimmed by 7 bases and J by 13 bases, leaving 26 bases between them. The CDR3 sequence: CASSISTGGESGLFF. The DNA of the CDR3 is TGCGCCAGCTCTATCTCGACAGGCGGTGAAAGTGGGCTGTTTTTT.

There are a few counts of this clonotype. The chain has TRBV20-1 and TRBJ2-7, with a tentative D call TRBD2 (6 bases). Germline V gives CDR1 DFQATT, CDR2 SNEGSKA (reference sequence). The CDR3 runs to 13 residues. Trimming left V 3 bases short and J 5 bases short, with 14 bases between. DNA of the CDR3: TGCAGTGCTAGCAGCGGAGCGGGCCACGAGCAGTACTTC. Amino acids: CSASSGAGHEQYF.

There are many counts of this clonotype. CDR3 DNA: TGTGCCAGCAGCCCGTGGACTAGCGAAGATACGCAGTATTTT. Its protein product is CASSPWTSEDTQYF. The rearrangement uses TRBV5-6 and TRBJ2-3; 9 nucleotides align to TRBD2. Trimming cost V 4 bases and J 5 bases; bases outside gene matches: 5. Per germline, CDR1 SGHDT and CDR2 YYEEEE. CDR3 length: 14 amino acids.